Listed here are 21 T cell receptor beta chains from one sample, sequenced in a study of cytomegalovirus exposure and HLA in healthy donors. Profiling relied on immunoSEQ multiplex PCR, and the TCRdb table lists in-frame clones only, not all of them. The sample holds fewer than 200,000 clones, approximately 89% seen once. Specimen: PBMCs. These receptors came from a woman aged 18 to 35 in good health and CMV-seropositive.

This sequence joins TRBV7-3 and TRBJ2-7; the D gene is possibly TRBD1 (6 bases). V lost 0 bases and J 0 bases, leaving 12 bases between the germline ends. The CDR3 contains 16 residues. Per germline, CDR1 SGHTA and CDR2 FQGTGA. Here the CDR3 DNA reads TGTGCCAGCAGCTTAACGGCAGGGGATTACTCCTACGAGCAGTACTTC. This encodes CASSLTAGDYSYEQYF.

V gene TRBV27 combines with J gene TRBJ1-2, with TRBD1 matching 11 bases. The CDR3 is 17 amino acids. V was pared by 5 bases and J by 8 bases, with 16 bases of the junction left unmatched. CDR1 MNHEY and CDR2 SMNVEV come from the germline V gene (reference sequence). CDR3 residues: CASSAGTGGITSGGYTF. The CDR3 DNA reads TGTGCCAGCAGTGCCGGGACAGGGGGTATTACATCGGGAGGCTACACCTTC.

The rearrangement links TRBV19 to TRBJ2-7, with no clear D. Trimming pared 4 bases from V and 0 bases from J, leaving 7 bases between. The CDR3 runs to 13 residues. CDR1 and CDR2 (germline): LNHDA, SQIVND (reference sequence). In DNA form, the CDR3 reads TGTGCCAGTAGTAAGCCAGGCTCCTACGAGCAGTACTTC. Its protein product is CASSKPGSYEQYF. Looking up the rest from reference TRBV19 and TRBJ2-7 gives the full variable domain: DGGITQSPKYLFRKEGQNVTLSCEQNLNHDAMYWYRQDPGQGLRLIYYSQIVNDFQKGDIAEGYSVSREKKESFPLTVTSAQKNPTAFYLCASSKPGSYEQYFGPGTRLTVT.

The rearrangement uses TRBV4-3 and TRBJ2-2; 10 nucleotides line up with TRBD2. Germline CDR1 reads LGHNA; CDR2 reads YSLEER. CDR3 length equals 17 residues. V was pared by 0 bases and J by 6 bases, with 7 bases of the junction left unmatched. The CDR3 sequence is CASSQDLASGSAGELFF. The CDR3 region has the DNA TGCGCCAGCAGCCAAGATTTGGCTAGCGGGAGTGCCGGGGAGCTGTTTTTT.

This clone appeared a few times. The gene calls are TRBV7-2 and TRBJ1-4; D remains unclear. Germline CDR1 SGHTA, CDR2 FQGNSA. This CDR3 has 13 amino acids. Trimming removed 1 base at V and 8 bases at J, with 8 bases between. The CDR3 region is CASSLVSSEKLFF. CDR3 coding DNA: TGTGCCAGCAGCTTAGTGTCGAGCGAAAAACTGTTTTTT. The full variable domain, its missing parts supplied by reference TRBV7-2 and TRBJ1-4, is GAGVSQSPSNKVTEKGKDVELRCDPISGHTALYWYRQSLGQGLEFLIYFQGNSAPDKSGLPSDRFSAERTGGSVSTLTIQRTQQEDSAVYLCASSLVSSEKLFFGSGTQLSVL.

The chain is built from TRBV28 and TRBJ2-7, with TRBD1 matching over 9 bases. This CDR3 comprises 15 residues. Unmatched junction bases numbered 7, after V lost 5 bases and J lost 2 bases. CDR1 MDHEN and CDR2 SYDVKM come from the germline V gene. CDR3 DNA: TGTGCCAGCAGTGGAACCGGGACAGGGACCTACGAGCAGTACTTC. It encodes CASSGTGTGTYEQYF.

This rearrangement joins TRBV28 to TRBJ1-3; D gene uncertain. Trimming took off 1 base at V and 5 bases at J, with 3 bases between the two ends. CDR1 MDHEN and CDR2 SYDVKM come from the germline V gene. The CDR3 runs to 12 residues. DNA of the CDR3: TGTGCCAGCAGTTTATTAAGAAACACCATATATTTT. This encodes CASSLLRNTIYF.

This clone was observed once. The V and J genes are TRBV2 and TRBJ2-7; 7 bases line up with TRBD1. The CDR3 is made up of 11 amino acids. V shed 6 bases and J 6 bases; nucleotides not matched to a gene: 2. CDR1 is SNHLY, CDR2 FYNNEI, per germline. This CDR3 is CASRNRGEQYF. The CDR3 DNA follows: TGTGCCAGCAGGAACAGGGGCGAGCAGTACTTC.

The J gene is TRBJ2-1, the V gene TRBV5-1, with TRBD2 matching 9 bases. There are 15 residues in the CDR3. The germline V gene has CDR1 SGHRS and CDR2 YFSETQ. V trimming: 4 bases; J trimming: 6 bases; junction bases outside the gene matches: 8. CDR3 sequence reads: CASSPLGLAVNEQFF. The DNA of the CDR3 is TGCGCCAGCAGCCCACTGGGACTAGCAGTCAATGAGCAGTTCTTC. Complete variable domain (other parts from reference TRBV5-1 and TRBJ2-1): KAGVTQTPRYLIKTRGQQVTLSCSPISGHRSVSWYQQTPGQGLQFLFEYFSETQRNKGNFPGRFSGRQFSNSRSEMNVSTLELGDSALYLCASSPLGLAVNEQFFGPGTRLTVL.

This clone has a single count. The chain combines TRBV18 with TRBJ2-3; 8 nucleotides agree with TRBD2. J gave up 7 bases and V 5 bases, and 14 bases lay outside the gene matches. The CDR3 length is 16 residues. Germline assignment: CDR1 KGHSH and CDR2 LQKENI. CDR3 coding DNA: TGTGCCAGCTCATCCACCACCAGCGGGAGTATGAATACGCAGTATTTT. Translating it yields CASSSTTSGSMNTQYF. Combining the CDR3 with reference TRBV18 and TRBJ2-3 gives the whole variable domain NAGVMQNPRHLVRRRGQEARLRCSPMKGHSHVYWYRQLPEEGLKFMVYLQKENIIDESGMPKERFSAEFPKEGPSILRIQQVVRGDSAAYFCASSSTTSGSMNTQYFGPGTRLTVL.

There are a few counts of this clone. This rearrangement joins TRBV5-1 to TRBJ1-5, with 7 bases identical to TRBD1. The CDR3 is 15 amino acids. The junction had 7 bases not matched to a gene; V was cut back by 4 bases and J by 3 bases. Germline CDR1 reads SGHRS; CDR2 reads YFSETQ. In DNA form, the CDR3 reads TGCGCCAGCAGCGAAGGGACAGCATACAATCAGCCCCAGCATTTT. Protein product: CASSEGTAYNQPQHF. Variable domain in full (rest from reference TRBV5-1 and TRBJ1-5): KAGVTQTPRYLIKTRGQQVTLSCSPISGHRSVSWYQQTPGQGLQFLFEYFSETQRNKGNFPGRFSGRQFSNSRSEMNVSTLELGDSALYLCASSEGTAYNQPQHFGDGTRLSIL.

The chain recombines TRBV30 with TRBJ1-2; possible D gene TRBD1, 6 bases. The V gene lost 8 bases and the J gene lost 8 bases, with 21 bases spanning the gap. The length of the CDR3 is 13 residues. Per germline, CDR1 GTSNPN and CDR2 SVGIG (reference sequence). The CDR3 loop is CAHGGREEGGYTF. DNA for the CDR3: TGTGCCCATGGGGGCAGGGAAGAGGGGGGCTACACCTTC. Combining the CDR3 with reference TRBV30 and TRBJ1-2 gives the whole variable domain SQTIHQWPATLVQPVGSPLSLECTVEGTSNPNLYWYRQAAGRGLQLLFYSVGIGQISSEVPQNLSASRPQDRQFILSSKKLLLSDSGFYLCAHGGREEGGYTFGSGTRLTVV.

V usage is TRBV4-3 and J usage is TRBJ2-1; 13 nucleotides agree with TRBD2. J lost 8 bases, V lost 1 base, and 5 bases had no gene match. Germline V gene lookup returns CDR1 LGHNA and CDR2 YSLEER. The CDR3 extends over 16 amino acids. The chain's CDR3 is CASSQATSGGVDEQFF. The CDR3 region has the DNA TGCGCCAGCAGCCAAGCAACTAGCGGGGGGGTAGATGAGCAGTTCTTC.

CDR3 bases: TGTGCCAGCAGTATTAGCGGGGGGGTGCGGGAGCAGTACTTC. Amino acids: CASSISGGVREQYF. The chain uses TRBV25-1 and TRBJ2-7, with 11 nucleotides matching TRBD2. Per germline, CDR1 MGHDK and CDR2 SYGVNS. The junction had 7 bases not matched to a gene; V was cut back by 5 bases and J by 7 bases. CDR3 length equals 14 residues.

The chain couples TRBV28 to TRBJ2-7; a weak D match, TRBD2 (6 bases). The CDR3 has 14 residues. Trimming cost V 7 bases and J 2 bases, with 15 bases left between them. Germline-derived CDR1 and CDR2 are MDHEN and SYDVKM. Written as DNA, the CDR3 is TGTGCCAGCAATGTTGGCGGGAACCCCTACGAGCAGTACTTC. Translated: CASNVGGNPYEQYF.

The chain combines TRBV9 with TRBJ1-2; 8 bases agree with TRBD1. The junction had 7 bases not matched to a gene; V was cut back by 4 bases and J by 5 bases. Germline V gives CDR1 SGDLS, CDR2 YYNGEE. The CDR3 extends over 14 amino acids. The CDR3 region has the DNA TGTGCCAGCAGCCGTCAACAGGGGGAATATGGCTACACCTTC. Protein product: CASSRQQGEYGYTF.

The DNA for the CDR3 is TGTGCCTGGAGTGTACGTGGCAAAACGGGCTATGGCTACACCTTC. Translating gives CAWSVRGKTGYGYTF. The chain joins TRBV30 to TRBJ1-2; D ambiguous. V lost 0 bases and J lost 4, with 15 bases in between. CDR1 and CDR2 (germline): GTSNPN, SVGIG (reference sequence). The CDR3 length is 15 residues.

This clone has only a few counts. V is TRBV6-1 and J is TRBJ1-5, with D unresolved. Trimming shortened V by 6 bases and J by 7 bases, and 13 bases separated the two germline ends. There are 13 residues in the CDR3. The germline V gene encodes CDR1 MNHNS and CDR2 SASEGT. The CDR3 DNA reads as TGTGCCAGCAGCGAGAGGGAAGTGCAGCCCCAGCATTTT. Its protein product is CASSEREVQPQHF.

The chain employs TRBV7-2 and TRBJ1-3, with D maybe TRBD1 (5 bases). This CDR3 region has 15 residues. With 5 bases removed from V and 1 base from J, the gap between germline ends came to 12 bases. From germline, CDR1 is SGHTA and CDR2 FQGNSA. CDR3 amino acids: CASSDRRGSGNTIYF. For the CDR3, the DNA is TGTGCCAGCAGCGACAGACGGGGGTCTGGAAACACCATATATTTT.

V usage is TRBV7-2 and J usage is TRBJ1-3, with unresolved D. This CDR3 is 12 amino acids long. V lost 3 bases and J 3 bases, leaving 3 bases between the germline ends. Germline V gene lookup returns CDR1 SGHTA and CDR2 FQGNSA. The CDR3 bases are TGTGCCAGCAGCTTCGGTGGAAACACCATATATTTT. Translation gives CASSFGGNTIYF.

V gene TRBV9 combines with J gene TRBJ2-1; the match to TRBD2 covers 8 bases. The length of the CDR3 is 14 residues. Trimming cost V 3 bases and J 8 bases; bases outside gene matches: 7. CDR1 and CDR2 from the germline V gene are SGDLS and YYNGEE. The CDR3 nucleotides are TGTGCCAGCAGCGAGGATAGCGGGACGTATGAGCAGTTCTTC. It translates to CASSEDSGTYEQFF. The complete variable domain, with remaining parts taken from reference TRBV9 and TRBJ2-1, reads DSGVTQTPKHLITATGQRVTLRCSPRSGDLSVYWYQQSLDQGLQFLIQYYNGEERAKGNILERFSAQQFPDLHSELNLSSLELGDSALYFCASSEDSGTYEQFFGPGTRLTVL.